Each of the 21 T cell receptor beta chains below was sequenced from the same sample in a study of T cell changes during pregnancy in multiple sclerosis. Sequencing was performed with immunoSEQ multiplex PCR; in TCRdb, only in-frame clones are kept and a portion is missing. The table has 85,000 to 110,000 clones, roughly 93% seen once. Sample: peripheral blood, taken after pregnancy. All receptors come from a female donor with multiple sclerosis, enrolled in a pregnancy study.

The CDR3 sequence is CASSLMGLAGANEQFF. The CDR3 nucleotides are TGTGCCAGCAGCTTAATGGGACTAGCGGGGGCAAATGAGCAGTTCTTC. The rearrangement uses TRBV7-3 and TRBJ2-1, with 14 bases lining up with TRBD2. The germline CDR1 and CDR2 sequences are SGHTA and FQGTGA. This CDR3 comprises 16 residues. With V trimmed by 1 base and J by 7 bases, 3 bases remained unmatched.

This chain uses TRBV27 with TRBJ2-5; 9 positions match TRBD2. Trimming cost V 9 bases and J 2 bases; bases outside gene matches: 10. The CDR3 consists of 15 residues. CDR1 is MNHEY and CDR2 is SMNVEV in the germline V gene (reference sequence). The CDR3 DNA follows: TGTGCCAGTATGACCCCGACTAGCGGTCAAGAGACCCAGTACTTC. It codes for CASMTPTSGQETQYF.

The chain carries TRBV7-6 and TRBJ2-1, with a tentative D call TRBD1 (8 bases). The CDR3 covers 18 residues. Trimming removed 5 bases at V and 9 bases at J, with 29 bases between. The germline gives CDR1 SGHVS, CDR2 FNYEAQ. CDR3 residues: CASSDILLYRGGGSEQFF. CDR3 DNA sequence: TGTGCCAGCAGCGACATTTTGCTATACAGGGGGGGAGGGAGTGAGCAGTTCTTC.

This chain links TRBV7-2 with TRBJ1-6, with D possibly TRBD1 on 6 matching bases. Germline assignment: CDR1 SGHTA and CDR2 FQGNSA. V lost 2 bases and J 3 bases, leaving 11 bases between the germline ends. The CDR3 runs 16 residues. The CDR3 region is CASSLLDRYYNSPLHF. CDR3 sequence (DNA): TGTGCCAGCAGCTTATTGGACAGATACTATAATTCACCCCTCCACTTT.

V gene TRBV25-1 combines with J gene TRBJ2-2; tentatively, D is TRBD1 (6 bases). V was trimmed by 4 bases and J by 8 bases, leaving 23 bases between them. The germline gives CDR1 MGHDK, CDR2 SYGVNS. CDR3 length equals 17 residues. The chain's CDR3 is CASSVPPGHAKRGELFF. The CDR3 nucleotides are TGTGCCAGCAGTGTCCCTCCGGGACACGCGAAACGGGGGGAGCTGTTTTTT.

The chain carries TRBV7-3 and TRBJ1-1, with 7 bases aligning to TRBD1. Germline-derived CDR1 and CDR2 are SGHTA and FQGTGA. CDR3 length: 12 amino acids. V lost 3 bases and J lost 7; bases outside the gene matches: 2. The CDR3 DNA follows: TGTGCCAGCAGCTTTGGGACAGATGAAGCTTTCTTT. Translated, it gives CASSFGTDEAFF.

The chain links TRBV11-1 to TRBJ2-1; the D gene is possibly TRBD2 (6 bases). CDR3 length: 13 residues. The V gene lost 6 bases and the J gene lost 6 bases, with 12 bases spanning the gap. Looked up from germline, CDR1 is SGHAT and CDR2 is FQDESV (reference sequence). CDR3 region: CASRVGGANEQFF. The CDR3 nucleotides read TGTGCCAGCAGGGTGGGGGGAGCCAATGAGCAGTTCTTC.

V usage is TRBV18 and J usage is TRBJ1-1, with 7 bases matching TRBD1. Trimming at V came to 6 bases and at J to 1 base, leaving 2 bases not matched to a gene. CDR1 is KGHSH, CDR2 LQKENI, per germline. This CDR3 contains 13 residues. The CDR3 DNA reads as TGTGCCAGCTCCGGGACAGAGAACACTGAAGCTTTCTTT. This translates into CASSGTENTEAFF.

The chain combines TRBV4-2 with TRBJ2-5, with D perhaps matching TRBD2 (6 bases). CDR1 is LGHNA, CDR2 YNFKEQ, per germline. With 1 base removed from V and 1 base from J, the gap between germline ends came to 34 bases. The CDR3 loop spans 23 amino acids. The DNA of the CDR3 is TGTGCCAGCAGCCAAGCTGGGTCCCTCATAGCAACCGGGGACGGGAGTGTCCAAGAGACCCAGTACTTC. Translated, it gives CASSQAGSLIATGDGSVQETQYF.

The chain combines TRBV19 with TRBJ2-3; TRBD2 is a possible D gene (5 bases). Deletions cut 3 bases from V and 1 base from J, with 14 bases between. Germline V gives CDR1 LNHDA, CDR2 SQIVND (reference sequence). CDR3 size: 16 residues. CDR3 sequence (DNA): TGTGCCAGTAGTATTTTAGGCGGGCGCCGCACAGATACGCAGTATTTT. Protein product: CASSILGGRRTDTQYF.

The chain has TRBV7-2 and TRBJ1-4; 8 positions agree with TRBD1. The CDR3 contains 13 residues. The junction had 1 base not matched to a gene; V was cut back by 1 base and J by 9 bases. CDR1 is SGHTA, CDR2 FQGNSA, per germline. CDR3 amino acids: CASSLGQGKKLFF. As DNA, the CDR3 is TGTGCCAGCAGCTTAGGACAGGGGAAAAAACTGTTTTTT.

The rearrangement links TRBV2 to TRBJ1-1; 8 positions match TRBD1. This CDR3 comprises 13 residues. CDR1 and CDR2 (germline): SNHLY, FYNNEI. Trimming at V came to 8 bases and at J to 7 bases, leaving 9 bases not matched to a gene. The CDR3 sequence is CASSSGGNFEAFF. CDR3 bases: TGTGCCAGCTCGTCAGGGGGCAATTTTGAAGCTTTCTTT.

The CDR3 is CASSERSSGRMDNEQFF. The CDR3 nucleotides read TGTGCCAGCAGTGAAAGATCTAGCGGGAGAATGGACAATGAGCAGTTCTTC. The V and J genes are TRBV6-1 and TRBJ2-1; 10 bases align to TRBD2. V was pared by 2 bases and J by 5 bases, with 9 bases of the junction left unmatched. Germline CDR1 is MNHNS and CDR2 is SASEGT. This CDR3 spans 17 amino acids.

The V and J genes are TRBV19 and TRBJ2-7, with 7 bases that match TRBD1. V shed 7 bases and J 6 bases; nucleotides not matched to a gene: 12. The CDR3 sequence is 14 residues long. Germline V gene sequence: CDR1 LNHDA, CDR2 SQIVND (reference sequence). The CDR3 nucleotides are TGTGCCAGTACCCGGGACAGCTCTACGGGCGAGCAGTACTTC. Protein product: CASTRDSSTGEQYF.

V usage is TRBV27 and J usage is TRBJ2-1; TRBD1 aligns across 7 bases. Looked up from germline, CDR1 is MNHEY and CDR2 is SMNVEV (reference sequence). The CDR3 is made up of 19 amino acids. After removal of 4 bases from V and 0 bases from J, the junction contained 15 bases not matched to a gene. CDR3: CASSYAPTETGLSYNEQFF. The CDR3 DNA sequence: TGTGCCAGCAGTTACGCGCCAACGGAGACAGGGCTCTCCTACAATGAGCAGTTCTTC.

The CDR3 reads CASSLPLDNSPLHF. The CDR3 DNA follows: TGCGCCAGCAGCTTGCCCCTTGATAATTCACCCCTCCACTTT. The chain has TRBV5-1 and TRBJ1-6; D is unclear. Germline values: CDR1 SGHRS, CDR2 YFSETQ. The CDR3 loop spans 14 amino acids. The V end lost 1 base, the J end lost 5 bases, and 7 bases lay between the germline ends. The full variable domain, rest sourced from reference TRBV5-1 and TRBJ1-6, is KAGVTQTPRYLIKTRGQQVTLSCSPISGHRSVSWYQQTPGQGLQFLFEYFSETQRNKGNFPGRFSGRQFSNSRSEMNVSTLELGDSALYLCASSLPLDNSPLHFGNGTRLTVT.

J is TRBJ2-5 and V is TRBV27; D is possibly TRBD2 (5 bases). Trimming took off 7 bases at V and 5 bases at J, with 20 bases between the two ends. The germline V gene has CDR1 MNHEY and CDR2 SMNVEV (reference sequence). The CDR3 extends over 15 amino acids. The DNA of the CDR3 is TGTGCCAGCACCTCTTCGGGAATACCCTGGGAGACCCAGTACTTC. Its protein is CASTSSGIPWETQYF.

This rearrangement joins TRBV30 to TRBJ2-7, with 7 bases lining up with TRBD1. The ends lost 3 bases at V and 1 base at J; junction bases unmatched: 6. CDR1 is GTSNPN, CDR2 SVGIG, per germline (reference sequence). The CDR3 runs 14 residues. The CDR3 bases are TGTGCCTGGAGCAAGGGGACAGCGTCCTACGAGCAGTACTTC. It yields the protein CAWSKGTASYEQYF.

The chain carries TRBV7-2 and TRBJ1-1; possible D gene TRBD1, 6 bases. V lost 1 base, J lost 8 bases, and 11 bases lay in between. The CDR3 consists of 13 residues. Germline assignment: CDR1 SGHTA and CDR2 FQGNSA. CDR3 residues: CASSLGGRGEAFF. CDR3 coding DNA: TGTGCCAGCAGCTTAGGGGGCAGGGGCGAAGCTTTCTTT.

The gene calls are TRBV28 and TRBJ1-3; 7 bases align to TRBD1. The V gene's germline CDR1 is MDHEN and CDR2 SYDVKM. Trimming took 3 bases from V and 0 from J; bases not matched to a gene: 2. CDR3 length equals 15 residues. CDR3 residues: CASSLDRSSGNTIYF. As DNA, the CDR3 is TGTGCCAGCAGTTTGGACAGGTCCTCTGGAAACACCATATATTTT.

The chain combines TRBV19 with TRBJ1-1; 8 bases line up with TRBD1. Trimming cost V 10 bases and J 4 bases; bases outside gene matches: 5. There are 12 residues in the CDR3. Germline V gene data show CDR1 as LNHDA and CDR2 as SQIVND (reference sequence). The CDR3 protein is CATDRGGTEAFF. In DNA form, the CDR3 reads TGTGCCACCGACAGGGGAGGCACTGAAGCTTTCTTT.